Included here is one T cell receptor beta chain sequence, with context. It has no known antigen specificity. Base qualities are not provided; no much larger clone lies one nucleotide away. TCRbeta CDR3 regions were amplified from genomic DNA by means of the immunoSEQ Assay, a bias-controlled multiplex PCR. In the original analysis: The number of nucleated cells in each sample was estimated by amplification of reference gene primers within the assay. Sequence reads were collapsed and filtered to measure the absolute abundance of every unique TCRbeta CDR3 rearrangement. Productive Simpson clonality was computed per sample as the square root of Simpson's diversity index over productive rearrangements. TCRdb mirrors the immuneACCESS table, restricted to in-frame sequences. Some clones are absent from its copies; in checked studies, under half trace to an unresolved V gene, and the reason for the others is unknown. The DNA gave D and trimming, while V, J and clone size come from that table. The sample has roughly 330,000 clones on record, roughly nine tenths of them singletons. The ten most abundant clones make up about 6.8% of the sample.

These data come from a study of blood T cell repertoires in COVID-19 (TCRdb year 2020). Describing the broader study: Collaborator samples came from the United States, Italy and Spain and covered acute and convalescent phases of COVID-19. The repertoires were released in a freely available public database meant as a resource for research on the immune response to SARS-CoV-2. Subjects who had been exposed to COVID-19, were actively infected with it, or had recovered from it provided the deeply sampled blood TCRbeta repertoires that made up the dataset. The samples were drawn from the first 160 participants of the ongoing ImmuneRACE study and from 950 to 1,500 subjects provided by 6 global collaborators. The prospective study material was composed of cDNA or gDNA derived from T cells, B-cell-depleted T cells, or PBMCs. HLA class I and class II types, where available, came from metadata supplied by the sample provider rather than from assay-based typing. The sample metadata nearly always contained a de-identified subject ID, COVID-19 status, age in years and sex. General conclusions and limits of the study: How much clinical and demographic metadata was included differed by source and by participant, and the metadata was provided uncurated.

A second Seattle source provided samples from volunteer blood donors who had recovered from COVID-19. Each collaborating institution followed its own protocols to collect whole blood in K2EDTA tubes. For TCRbeta analysis, collaborators shipped samples as frozen whole blood, isolated PBMCs, or DNA extracted from either of those sample types. The germline V gene encodes CDR1 SGHTA and CDR2 FQGNSA. V and J are trimmed by 5 bases and 5 bases, and the gene matches miss 9 bases of the junction. The CDR3 runs 15 amino acids, cysteine and phenylalanine included. The entry retains the CDR3 DNA only, 45 bases that are in frame from base 1.

The rearrangement combines TRBV7-2 with TRBJ2-5, with 9 bases in between that match TRBD2. The specimen was peripheral blood. The receptor was derived from a man between 18 and 35 years old who had recovered from COVID-19. The DNA is TGTGCCAGCAGCCTTGGGGCGGGAGGGCCGGAGACCCAGTACTTC. Translated, this is CASSLGAGGPETQYF.